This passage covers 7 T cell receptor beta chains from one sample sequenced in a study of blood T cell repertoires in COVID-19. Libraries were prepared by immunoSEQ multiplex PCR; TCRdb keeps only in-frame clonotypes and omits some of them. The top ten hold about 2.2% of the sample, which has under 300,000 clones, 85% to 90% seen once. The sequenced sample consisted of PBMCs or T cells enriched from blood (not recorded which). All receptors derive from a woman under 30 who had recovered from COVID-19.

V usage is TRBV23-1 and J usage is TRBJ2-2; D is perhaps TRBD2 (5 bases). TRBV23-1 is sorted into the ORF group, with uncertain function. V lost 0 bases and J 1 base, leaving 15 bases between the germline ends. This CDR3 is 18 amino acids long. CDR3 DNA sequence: TGCGCCAGCAGTCAATCGCCCGCCAGACGGGAGAACACCGGGGAGCTGTTTTTT. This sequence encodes CASSQSPARRENTGELFF.

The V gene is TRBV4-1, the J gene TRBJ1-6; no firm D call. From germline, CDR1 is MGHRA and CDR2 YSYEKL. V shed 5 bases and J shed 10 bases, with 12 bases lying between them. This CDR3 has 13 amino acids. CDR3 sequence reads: CASSSSLGSPLHF. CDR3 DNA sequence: TGCGCCAGCAGCTCTTCCCTTGGCTCACCCCTCCACTTT.

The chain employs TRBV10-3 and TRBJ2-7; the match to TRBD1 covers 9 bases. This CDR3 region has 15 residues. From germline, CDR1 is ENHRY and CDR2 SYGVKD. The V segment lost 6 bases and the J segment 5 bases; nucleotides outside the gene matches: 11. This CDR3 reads CAIRGTGLPQDEQYF. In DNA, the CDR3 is TGTGCCATCAGGGGGACAGGGCTACCTCAGGACGAGCAGTACTTC.

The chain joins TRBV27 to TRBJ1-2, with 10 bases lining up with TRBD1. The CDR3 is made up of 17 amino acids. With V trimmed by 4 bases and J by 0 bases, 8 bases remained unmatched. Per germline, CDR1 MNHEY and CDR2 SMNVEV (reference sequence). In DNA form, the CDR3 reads TGTGCCAGCAGTTCGACCGGGACAGGGGTAGCTAACTATGGCTACACCTTC. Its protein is CASSSTGTGVANYGYTF.

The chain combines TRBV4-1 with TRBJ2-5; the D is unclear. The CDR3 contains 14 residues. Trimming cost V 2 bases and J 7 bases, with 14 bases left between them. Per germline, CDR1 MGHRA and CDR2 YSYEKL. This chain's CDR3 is CASSQSKFHGTQYF. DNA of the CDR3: TGCGCCAGCAGCCAATCTAAGTTTCACGGGACCCAGTACTTC.

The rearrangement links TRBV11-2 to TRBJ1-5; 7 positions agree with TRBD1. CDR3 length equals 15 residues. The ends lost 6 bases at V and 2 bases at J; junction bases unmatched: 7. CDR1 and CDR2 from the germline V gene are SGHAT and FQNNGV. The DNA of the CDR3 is TGTGCCAGCAGTCAACAGGGGATCGGCAATCAGCCCCAGCATTTT. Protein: CASSQQGIGNQPQHF.

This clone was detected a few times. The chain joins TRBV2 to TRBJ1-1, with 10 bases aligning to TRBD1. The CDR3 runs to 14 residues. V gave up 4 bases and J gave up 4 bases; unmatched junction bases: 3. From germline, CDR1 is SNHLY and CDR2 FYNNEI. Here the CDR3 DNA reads TGTGCCAGCAGTGTAGGGGACAGGGGCACTGAAGCTTTCTTT. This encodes CASSVGDRGTEAFF.